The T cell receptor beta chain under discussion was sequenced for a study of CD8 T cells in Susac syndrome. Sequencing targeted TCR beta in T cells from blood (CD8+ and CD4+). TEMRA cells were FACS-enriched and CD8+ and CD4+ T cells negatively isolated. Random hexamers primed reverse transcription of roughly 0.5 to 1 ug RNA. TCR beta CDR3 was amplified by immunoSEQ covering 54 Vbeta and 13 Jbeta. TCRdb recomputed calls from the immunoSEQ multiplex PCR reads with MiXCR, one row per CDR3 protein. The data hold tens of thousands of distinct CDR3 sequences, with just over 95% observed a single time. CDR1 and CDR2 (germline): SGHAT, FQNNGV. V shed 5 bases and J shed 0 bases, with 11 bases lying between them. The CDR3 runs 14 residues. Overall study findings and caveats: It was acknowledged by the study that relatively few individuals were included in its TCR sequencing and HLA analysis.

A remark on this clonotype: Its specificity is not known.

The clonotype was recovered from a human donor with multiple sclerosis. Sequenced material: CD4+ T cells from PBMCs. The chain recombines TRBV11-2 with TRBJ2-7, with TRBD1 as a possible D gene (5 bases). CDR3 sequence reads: CASSTFGASYEQYF. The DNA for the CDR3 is TGTGCCAGCAGCACTTTTGGGGCCTCCTACGAGCAGTACTTC.